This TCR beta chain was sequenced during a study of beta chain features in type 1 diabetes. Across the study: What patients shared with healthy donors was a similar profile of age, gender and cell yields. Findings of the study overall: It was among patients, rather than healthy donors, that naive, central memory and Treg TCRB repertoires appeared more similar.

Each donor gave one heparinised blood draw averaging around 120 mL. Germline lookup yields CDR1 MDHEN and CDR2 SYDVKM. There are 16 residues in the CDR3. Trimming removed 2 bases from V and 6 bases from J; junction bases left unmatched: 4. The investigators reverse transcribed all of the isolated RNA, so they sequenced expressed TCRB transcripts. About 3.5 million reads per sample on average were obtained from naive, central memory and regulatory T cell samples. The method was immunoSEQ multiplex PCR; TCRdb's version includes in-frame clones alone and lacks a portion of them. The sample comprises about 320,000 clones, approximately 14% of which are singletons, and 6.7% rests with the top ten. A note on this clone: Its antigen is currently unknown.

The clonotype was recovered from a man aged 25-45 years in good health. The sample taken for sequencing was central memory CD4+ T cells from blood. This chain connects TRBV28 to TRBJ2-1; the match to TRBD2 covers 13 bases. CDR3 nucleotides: TGTGCCAGCAGTTTACCACTAGCGGGAGGGCCCAATGAGCAGTTCTTC. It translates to CASSLPLAGGPNEQFF.